A selection of T cell receptor beta chains follows, all from one sample in a study of shared clonotypes between healthy human individuals. Measured with immunoSEQ multiplex PCR; TCRdb has only the in-frame clones, and not every one. The sample has about 2.4 million clones, more than 85% seen once. Sequencing was carried out using naive CD4+ T cells from PBMCs. These receptors were collected from a man aged 18 to 29 in good health. Some clones in this sample may be carry-over from other donors' samples. CDR3s include the opening cysteine and the closing phenylalanine or tryptophan. A D gene is named only where the DNA matches it firmly. For some rows the clone size is stated as once, few or many, or as a class when expanded; others skip it.

V gene	CDR3 length	clone size	J gene	D gene	CDR3 DNA	CDR3 protein
TRBV11-2	13	NA	TRBJ1-1	NA	TGTGCCAGCAGCCAGGGACGGGAAACTGAAGCTTTCTTT	CASSQGRETEAFF
TRBV28	15	NA	TRBJ1-4	TRBD1	TGTGCCAGCAGTTTACCCGGGACAGGGGATGAAAAACTGTTTTTT	CASSLPGTGDEKLFF
TRBV5-1	16	NA	TRBJ2-1	NA	TGCGCCAGCAGCTTGGGGCGGGCGGCCCTGGACAATGAGCAGTTCTTC	CASSLGRAALDNEQFF
TRBV7-6	16	NA	TRBJ2-5	NA	TGTGCCAGCAGCTTAGTCCACGGACGGTATGAAGAGACCCAGTACTTC	CASSLVHGRYEETQYF
TRBV18	16	NA	TRBJ2-3	TRBD2	TGTGCCAGCTCACCCCGGTGGCTAGCGGGTACAGATACGCAGTATTTT	CASSPRWLAGTDTQYF
TRBV5-1	15	NA	TRBJ1-4	NA	TGCGCCAGCAGCTTCACCGGGACACCGAATGAAAAACTGTTTTTT	CASSFTGTPNEKLFF
TRBV6-1	13	NA	TRBJ2-2	NA	TGTGCCAGCAGAACAGGGAACACCGGGGAGCTGTTTTTT	CASRTGNTGELFF
TRBV4-3	17	NA	TRBJ2-1	NA	TGCGCCAGCAGCCAAAGCCGACCTAGCGATTACTACAATGAGCAGTTCTTC	CASSQSRPSDYYNEQFF
TRBV6-6	14	NA	TRBJ2-6	NA	TGTGCCAGCAGAGGGGTCTCTGGGGCCAACGTCCTGACTTTC	CASRGVSGANVLTF
TRBV19	17	NA	TRBJ2-7	NA	TGTGCCAGTAGTATAGAGGCGATCGGCAGGGGATTCGGCGAGCAGTACTTC	CASSIEAIGRGFGEQYF
TRBV6-5	13	NA	TRBJ1-5	NA	TGTGCCAGCAGGTTAAAGGGGTCTCAGCCCCAGCATTTT	CASRLKGSQPQHF
TRBV5-1	15	NA	TRBJ2-4	NA	TGCGCCAGCAGCTCGGCACCGACGGGAAAAAACATTCAGTACTTC	CASSSAPTGKNIQYF
TRBV4-3	15	NA	TRBJ1-1	NA	TGCGCCAGCAGCCAAGATTTAGCTTTATTCGCTGAAGCTTTCTTT	CASSQDLALFAEAFF
TRBV28	12	NA	TRBJ1-2	NA	TGTGCCAGCAGTCCGTGGACCAATGGCTACACCTTC	CASSPWTNGYTF
TRBV5-6	17	NA	TRBJ2-1	TRBD2	TGTGCCAGCAGCTTCGGTGGTCCGGGACTACTAAACAATGAGCAGTTCTTC	CASSFGGPGLLNNEQFF
TRBV29-1	14	NA	TRBJ1-4	NA	TGCAGCGTTGTCGGACTCAACGGTAATGAAAAACTGTTTTTT	CSVVGLNGNEKLFF
TRBV5-4	14	NA	TRBJ1-4	NA	TGTGCCAGCAGCCAAAGGACGGTGAATGAAAAACTGTTTTTT	CASSQRTVNEKLFF
TRBV15	16	once	TRBJ1-1	NA	TGTGCCACCAGCAGAGATCTAACAAGCATGAACACTGAAGCTTTCTTT	CATSRDLTSMNTEAFF
TRBV5-1	18	NA	TRBJ2-5	TRBD2	TGCGCCAGCAGCTTGGAAGGGACTAGCGGGAATCGGGAAGAGACCCAGTACTTC	CASSLEGTSGNREETQYF
TRBV9	15	NA	TRBJ2-7	TRBD1	TGTGCCAGCAGCGTATCTTCGGGACAGGGGGTTGTGCAGTACTTC	CASSVSSGQGVVQYF
TRBV7-8	14	NA	TRBJ1-4	TRBD1	TGTGCCAGCAGCCAGGGGGCTTTTAATGAAAAACTGTTTTTT	CASSQGAFNEKLFF
TRBV7-9	13	NA	TRBJ2-7	NA	TGTGCCAGCAGCTCAGATCGGCCCGTGGAGCAGTACTTC	CASSSDRPVEQYF
TRBV5-1	15	NA	TRBJ2-7	NA	TGCGCCAGCAGCTCCTCCGGGGCAGGGGTGGATGAGCAGTACTTC	CASSSSGAGVDEQYF
TRBV2	13	once	TRBJ1-5	NA	TGTGCCAGCAGTAACAGGGGCAATCAGCCCCAGCATTTT	CASSNRGNQPQHF
TRBV7-8	16	NA	TRBJ2-3	TRBD1	TGTGCCAGCAGCCCGCGGGACAGGGGAGGGACAGATACGCAGTATTTT	CASSPRDRGGTDTQYF
TRBV10-1	14	NA	TRBJ2-7	NA	TGCGCCAGCAGTGACCTCCGGGACGGATACGAGCAGTACTTC	CASSDLRDGYEQYF
TRBV7-3	14	NA	TRBJ1-1	TRBD1	TGTGCCAGCAGCTGGACAGGAGGAAACACTGAAGCTTTCTTT	CASSWTGGNTEAFF
TRBV11-1	13	NA	TRBJ2-1	NA	TGTGCCAGCAGCTTAGCTGGAGGCAATGAGCAGTTCTTC	CASSLAGGNEQFF
TRBV28	16	NA	TRBJ1-2	TRBD1	TGTGCCAGCAGTACACCGGGACAGGGGCCTAACTATGGCTACACCTTC	CASSTPGQGPNYGYTF
TRBV28	16	NA	TRBJ2-7	NA	TGTGCCAGCAGCCCGGAGTGGGGGACGCTCCGCTACGAGCAGTACTTC	CASSPEWGTLRYEQYF
TRBV6-5	14	NA	TRBJ1-6	NA	TGTGCCAGCAGTTACTCGCAATATAATTCACCCCTCCACTTT	CASSYSQYNSPLHF
TRBV7-6	17	NA	TRBJ2-1	TRBD2	TGTGCCAGCAGCTTAGCAGGCGGGGGGGAGTATCGGTATGAGCAGTTCTTC	CASSLAGGGEYRYEQFF
TRBV6-6	14	NA	TRBJ2-2	TRBD2	TGTGCCAGCAGCATTAGCGGGAGGAGCGGGGAGCTGTTTTTT	CASSISGRSGELFF
TRBV7-2	18	once	TRBJ2-1	NA	TGTGCCAGCAGCTTACGCCAGGGGTCCCGGGGGTTCTACAATGAGCAGTTCTTC	CASSLRQGSRGFYNEQFF
TRBV7-2	13	NA	TRBJ2-3	NA	TGTGCCAGCAGCTTAGTGAGAACAGATACGCAGTATTTT	CASSLVRTDTQYF
TRBV28	13	NA	TRBJ1-3	NA	TGTGCCAGCAGCTCTTCGGGTCAAAACACCATATATTTT	CASSSSGQNTIYF
TRBV5-1	13	NA	TRBJ2-3	NA	TGCGCCAGCAGCTTGTCCTACCCAGATACGCAGTATTTT	CASSLSYPDTQYF